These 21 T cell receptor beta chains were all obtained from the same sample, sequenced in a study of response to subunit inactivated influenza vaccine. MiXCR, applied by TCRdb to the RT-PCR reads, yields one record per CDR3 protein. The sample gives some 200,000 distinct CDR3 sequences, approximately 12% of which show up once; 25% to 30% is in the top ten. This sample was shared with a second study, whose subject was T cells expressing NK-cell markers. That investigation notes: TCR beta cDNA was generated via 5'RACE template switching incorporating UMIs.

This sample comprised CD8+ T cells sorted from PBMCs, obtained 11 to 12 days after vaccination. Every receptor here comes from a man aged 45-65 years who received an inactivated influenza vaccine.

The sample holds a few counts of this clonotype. The CDR3 DNA sequence: TGTGCCAGCGGAAACGGGCCGTGGGAGGAGACCCAGTACTTC. As protein: CASGNGPWEETQYF. The rearrangement links TRBV2 to TRBJ2-5, with D maybe TRBD2 (5 bases). The CDR3 runs 14 residues. Per germline, CDR1 SNHLY and CDR2 FYNNEI. The germline V and J ends were trimmed by 8 bases and 5 bases, with 18 bases remaining between them.

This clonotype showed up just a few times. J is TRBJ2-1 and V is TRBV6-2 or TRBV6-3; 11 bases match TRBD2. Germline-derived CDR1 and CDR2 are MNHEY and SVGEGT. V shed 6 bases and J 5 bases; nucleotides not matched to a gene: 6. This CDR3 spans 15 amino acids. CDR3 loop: CASSRSGRGDNEQFF. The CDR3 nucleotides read TGTGCCAGCAGCCGTAGCGGGAGGGGAGACAATGAGCAGTTCTTC.

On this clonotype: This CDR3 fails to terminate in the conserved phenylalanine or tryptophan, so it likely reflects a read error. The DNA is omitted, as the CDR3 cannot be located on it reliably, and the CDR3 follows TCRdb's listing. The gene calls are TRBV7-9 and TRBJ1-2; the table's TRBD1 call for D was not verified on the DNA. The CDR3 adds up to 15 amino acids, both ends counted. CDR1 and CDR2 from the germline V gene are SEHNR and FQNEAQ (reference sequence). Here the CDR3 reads CASSFPGGEASGYTL.

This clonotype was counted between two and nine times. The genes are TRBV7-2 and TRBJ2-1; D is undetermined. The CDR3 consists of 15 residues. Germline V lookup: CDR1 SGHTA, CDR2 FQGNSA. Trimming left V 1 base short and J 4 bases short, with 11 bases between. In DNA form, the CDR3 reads TGTGCCAGCAGCTTAGGTGGGGATTGGTACAATGAGCAGTTCTTC. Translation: CASSLGGDWYNEQFF. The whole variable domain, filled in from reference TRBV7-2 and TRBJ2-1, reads GAGVSQSPSNKVTEKGKDVELRCDPISGHTALYWYRQSLGQGLEFLIYFQGNSAPDKSGLPSDRFSAERTGGSVSTLTIQRTQQEDSAVYLCASSLGGDWYNEQFFGPGTRLTVL.

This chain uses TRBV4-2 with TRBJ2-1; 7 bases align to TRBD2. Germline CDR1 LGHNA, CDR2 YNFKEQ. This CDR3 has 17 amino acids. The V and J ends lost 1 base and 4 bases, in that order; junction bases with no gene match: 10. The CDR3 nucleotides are TGTGCCAGCAGCCAAGCCTGGGCGGGGGTTCTATACAATGAGCAGTTCTTC. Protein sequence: CASSQAWAGVLYNEQFF.

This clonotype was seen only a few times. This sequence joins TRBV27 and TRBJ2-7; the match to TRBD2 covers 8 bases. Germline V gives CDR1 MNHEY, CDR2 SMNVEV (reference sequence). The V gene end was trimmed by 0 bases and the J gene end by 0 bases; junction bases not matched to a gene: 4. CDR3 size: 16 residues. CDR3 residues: CASSLSPGTSSYEQYF. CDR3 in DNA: TGTGCCAGCAGTTTATCCCCCGGGACTAGCTCCTACGAGCAGTACTTC.

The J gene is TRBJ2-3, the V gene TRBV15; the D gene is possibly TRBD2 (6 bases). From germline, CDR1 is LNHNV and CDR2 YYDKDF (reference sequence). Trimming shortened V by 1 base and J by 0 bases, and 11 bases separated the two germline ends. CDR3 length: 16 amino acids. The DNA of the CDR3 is TGTGCCACCAGCAGAGGACGCGGGGCTAGCACAGATACGCAGTATTTT. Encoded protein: CATSRGRGASTDTQYF.

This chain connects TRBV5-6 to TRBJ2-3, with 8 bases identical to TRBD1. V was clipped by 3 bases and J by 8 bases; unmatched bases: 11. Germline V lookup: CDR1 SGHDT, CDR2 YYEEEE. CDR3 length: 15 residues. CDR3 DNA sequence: TGTGCCAGCAGCTGGGAGACAGGGGCCGTGGCTACGCAGTATTTT. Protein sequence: CASSWETGAVATQYF.

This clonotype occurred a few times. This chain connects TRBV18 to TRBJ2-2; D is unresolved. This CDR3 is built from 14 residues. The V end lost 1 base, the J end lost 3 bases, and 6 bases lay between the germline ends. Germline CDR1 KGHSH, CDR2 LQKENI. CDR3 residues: CASSPLVYTGELFF. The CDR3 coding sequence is TGTGCCAGCTCACCACTAGTGTACACCGGGGAGCTGTTTTTT.

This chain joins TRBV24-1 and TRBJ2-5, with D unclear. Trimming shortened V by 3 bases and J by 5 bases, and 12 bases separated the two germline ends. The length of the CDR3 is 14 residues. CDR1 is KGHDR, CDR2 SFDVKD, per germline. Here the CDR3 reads CATSDGAGSETQYF. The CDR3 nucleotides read TGTGCCACCAGTGATGGTGCCGGGTCGGAGACCCAGTACTTC.

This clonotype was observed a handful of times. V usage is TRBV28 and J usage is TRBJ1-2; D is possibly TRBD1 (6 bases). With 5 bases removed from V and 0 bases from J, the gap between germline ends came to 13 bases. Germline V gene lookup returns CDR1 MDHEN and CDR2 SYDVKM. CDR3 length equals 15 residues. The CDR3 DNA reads TGTGCCAGCAGTCCTACAGGGACCTCTAACTATGGCTACACCTTC. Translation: CASSPTGTSNYGYTF.

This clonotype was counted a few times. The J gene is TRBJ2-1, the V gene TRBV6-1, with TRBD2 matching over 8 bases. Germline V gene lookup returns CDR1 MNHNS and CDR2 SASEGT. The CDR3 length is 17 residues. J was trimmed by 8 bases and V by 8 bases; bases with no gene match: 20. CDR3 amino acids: CASVASGPSSLGYEQFF. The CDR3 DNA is TGTGCCAGCGTGGCTAGCGGGCCTTCGAGCCTCGGCTATGAGCAGTTCTTC.

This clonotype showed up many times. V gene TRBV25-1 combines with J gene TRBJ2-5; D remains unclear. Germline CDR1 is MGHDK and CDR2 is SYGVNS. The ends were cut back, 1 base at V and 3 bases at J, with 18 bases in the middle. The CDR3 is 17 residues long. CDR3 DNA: TGTGCCAGCAGTGAATTCACCTCCGGCGACCATAAAGAGACCCAGTACTTC. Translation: CASSEFTSGDHKETQYF. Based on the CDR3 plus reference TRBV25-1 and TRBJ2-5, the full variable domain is EADIYQTPRYLVIGTGKKITLECSQTMGHDKMYWYQQDPGMELHLIHYSYGVNSTEKGDLSSESTVSRIRTEHFPLTLESARPSHTSQYLCASSEFTSGDHKETQYFGPGTRLLVL.

In DNA form, the CDR3 reads TGTGCCAGTAGTATTCAGCGGAGGTCCTACAATGAGCAGTTCTTC. Protein product: CASSIQRRSYNEQFF. The gene calls are TRBV19 and TRBJ2-1; TRBD2 is a possible D gene (5 bases). CDR1 is LNHDA, CDR2 SQIVND, per germline (reference sequence). The CDR3 loop spans 15 amino acids. V lost 3 bases to trimming and J lost 1 base, with 10 bases between them.

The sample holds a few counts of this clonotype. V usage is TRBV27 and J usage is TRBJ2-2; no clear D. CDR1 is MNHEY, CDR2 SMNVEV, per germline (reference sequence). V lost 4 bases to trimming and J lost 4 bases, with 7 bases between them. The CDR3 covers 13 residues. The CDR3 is CASSYPITGELFF. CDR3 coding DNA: TGTGCCAGCAGTTACCCCATCACCGGGGAGCTGTTTTTT.

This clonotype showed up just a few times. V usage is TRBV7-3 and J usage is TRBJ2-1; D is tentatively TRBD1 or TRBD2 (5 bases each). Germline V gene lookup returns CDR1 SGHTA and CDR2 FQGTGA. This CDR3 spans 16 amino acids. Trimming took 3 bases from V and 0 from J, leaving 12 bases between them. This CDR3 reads CASSFTWGSSYNEQFF. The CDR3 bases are TGTGCCAGCAGCTTCACTTGGGGGAGCTCCTACAATGAGCAGTTCTTC.

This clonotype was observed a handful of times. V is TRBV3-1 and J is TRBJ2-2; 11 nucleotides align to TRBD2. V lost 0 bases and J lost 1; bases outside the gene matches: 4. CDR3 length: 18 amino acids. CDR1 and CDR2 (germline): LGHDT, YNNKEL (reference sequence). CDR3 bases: TGTGCCAGCAGCCAAGACCACCTAGCGGGGGGGAACACCGGGGAGCTGTTTTTT. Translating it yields CASSQDHLAGGNTGELFF. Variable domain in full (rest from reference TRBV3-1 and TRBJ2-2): DTAVSQTPKYLVTQMGNDKSIKCEQNLGHDTMYWYKQDSKKFLKIMFSYNNKELIINETVPNRFSPKSPDKAHLNLHINSLELGDSAVYFCASSQDHLAGGNTGELFFGEGSRLTVL.

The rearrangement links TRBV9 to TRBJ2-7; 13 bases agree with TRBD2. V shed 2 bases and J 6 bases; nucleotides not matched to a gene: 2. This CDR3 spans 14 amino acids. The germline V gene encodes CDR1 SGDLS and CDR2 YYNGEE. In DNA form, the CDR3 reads TGTGCCAGCAGCGTTGGGACTAGCGGGATCGAGCAGTACTTC. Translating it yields CASSVGTSGIEQYF.

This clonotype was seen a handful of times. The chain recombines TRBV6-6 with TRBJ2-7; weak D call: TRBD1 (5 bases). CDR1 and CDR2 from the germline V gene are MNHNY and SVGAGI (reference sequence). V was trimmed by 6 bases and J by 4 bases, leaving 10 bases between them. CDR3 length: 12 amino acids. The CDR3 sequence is CASRPTGYEQYF. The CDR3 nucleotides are TGTGCCAGCAGACCCACAGGATACGAGCAGTACTTC.

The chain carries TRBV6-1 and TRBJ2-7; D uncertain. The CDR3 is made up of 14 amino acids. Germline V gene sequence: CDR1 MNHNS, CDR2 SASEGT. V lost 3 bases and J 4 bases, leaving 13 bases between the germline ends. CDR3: CASSERYPFYEQYF. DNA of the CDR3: TGTGCCAGCAGTGAGAGGTACCCCTTTTACGAGCAGTACTTC.

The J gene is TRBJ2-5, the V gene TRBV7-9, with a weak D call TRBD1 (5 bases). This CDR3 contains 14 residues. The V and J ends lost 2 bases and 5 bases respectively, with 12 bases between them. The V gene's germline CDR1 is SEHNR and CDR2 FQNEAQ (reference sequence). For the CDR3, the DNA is TGTGCCAGCAGCTTAAGGGGCTCGTGGGAGACCCAGTACTTC. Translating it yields CASSLRGSWETQYF.